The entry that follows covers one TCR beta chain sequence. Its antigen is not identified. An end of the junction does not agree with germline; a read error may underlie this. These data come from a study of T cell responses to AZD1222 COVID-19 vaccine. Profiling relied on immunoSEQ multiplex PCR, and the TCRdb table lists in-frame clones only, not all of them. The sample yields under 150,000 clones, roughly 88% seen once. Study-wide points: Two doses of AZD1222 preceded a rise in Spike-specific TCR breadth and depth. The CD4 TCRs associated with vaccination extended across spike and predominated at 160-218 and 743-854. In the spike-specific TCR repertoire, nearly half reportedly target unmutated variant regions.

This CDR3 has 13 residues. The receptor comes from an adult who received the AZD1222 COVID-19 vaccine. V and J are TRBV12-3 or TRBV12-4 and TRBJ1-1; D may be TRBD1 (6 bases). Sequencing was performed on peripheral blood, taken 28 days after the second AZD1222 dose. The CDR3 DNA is TGTGCCAACAGTTTGGGGGGCAGCACTGAAGCTTTCTTT. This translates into CANSLGGSTEAFF.